This is a list of T cell receptor beta chains from one sample in a study of cytomegalovirus exposure and HLA in healthy donors. The data were produced by immunoSEQ multiplex PCR, yet TCRdb's version contains in-frame clones alone and is incomplete. This table has around 150,000 clones, about four fifths appearing once. Sequences were obtained from PBMCs. The source of these receptors is a male donor in good health and CMV-seropositive. Both conserved end residues are part of each CDR3. D genes are given only for firm matches. Not every row has a clone size; where given, it reads once, few, many or a size class.

size	D	V	J	CDR3	DNA
NA	TRBD1	TRBV11-2	TRBJ1-6	CASSFGQGYNSPLHF	TGTGCCAGCAGCTTTGGACAGGGGTATAATTCACCCCTCCACTTT
NA	TRBD1	TRBV5-6	TRBJ1-2	CASSTGTGYGYTF	TGTGCCAGCAGCACAGGGACAGGGTATGGCTACACCTTC
NA	TRBD2	TRBV9	TRBJ2-7	CASSVAWGGYEQYF	TGTGCCAGCAGCGTAGCTTGGGGGGGCTACGAGCAGTACTTC
NA	TRBD1	TRBV5-6	TRBJ1-2	CASSFQQGANYGYTF	TGTGCCAGCAGCTTTCAACAGGGGGCTAACTATGGCTACACCTTC
NA	NA	TRBV7-2	TRBJ2-5	CASSLASYIQYF	TGTGCCAGCAGCTTAGCTTCGTATATCCAGTACTTC
NA	NA	TRBV27	TRBJ1-6	CASSIGQPNSPLHF	TGTGCCAGCAGTATCGGACAGCCAAATTCACCCCTCCACTTT
NA	NA	TRBV7-2	TRBJ1-1	CASSEGVNTEAFF	TGTGCCAGCAGTGAGGGGGTGAACACTGAAGCTTTCTTT
NA	TRBD2	TRBV13	TRBJ2-7	CASSLAGGGELYEQYF	TGTGCCAGCAGCTTAGCTGGCGGGGGAGAACTCTACGAGCAGTACTTC
once	NA	TRBV10-3	TRBJ2-2	CAISPGLDTGELFF	TGTGCCATCAGCCCGGGACTTGACACCGGGGAGCTGTTTTTT
NA	NA	TRBV10-3	TRBJ1-1	CAISGGAGAVNTEAFF	TGTGCCATCAGTGGCGGGGCGGGGGCAGTGAACACTGAAGCTTTCTTT
few	TRBD1	TRBV30	TRBJ1-2	CAWRVDRGYGYTF	TGTGCCTGGAGGGTCGACAGGGGCTATGGCTACACCTTC
NA	TRBD2	TRBV2	TRBJ2-3	CASSNSGFSTDTQYF	TGTGCCAGCAGTAATAGCGGGTTTAGCACAGATACGCAGTATTTT
NA	NA	TRBV28	TRBJ2-1	CASSFKTRPGSYNEQFF	TGTGCCAGCAGTTTCAAGACTAGACCGGGATCCTACAATGAGCAGTTCTTC
NA	NA	TRBV5-6	TRBJ2-1	CASSLRAGGGSYNEQFF	TGTGCCAGCAGCTTAAGGGCAGGGGGAGGATCCTACAATGAGCAGTTCTTC
NA	NA	TRBV29-1	TRBJ2-1	CSVDRQESSYNEQFF	TGCAGCGTTGATAGGCAGGAAAGCTCCTACAATGAGCAGTTCTTC
NA	NA	TRBV10-1	TRBJ2-2	CASGTGRTGELFF	TGCGCCAGCGGAACTGGGCGAACCGGGGAGCTGTTTTTT
NA	NA	TRBV6-1	TRBJ1-1	CASSQGTWNTEAFF	TGTGCCAGCAGCCAGGGAACATGGAACACTGAAGCTTTCTTT
NA	NA	TRBV2	TRBJ2-7	CASSENRGNEQYF	TGTGCCAGCAGTGAGAACCGAGGAAACGAGCAGTACTTC
NA	NA	TRBV4-1	TRBJ2-7	CASSQVYGGEQYF	TGCGCCAGCAGCCAAGTCTACGGAGGGGAGCAGTACTTC
NA	TRBD1	TRBV5-5	TRBJ1-2	CASSAGQGAPNYGYTF	TGTGCCAGCAGCGCCGGACAGGGGGCCCCCAACTATGGCTACACCTTC
NA	NA	TRBV4-1	TRBJ1-4	CASSQRQGGATNEKLFF	TGCGCCAGCAGCCAAAGGCAGGGCGGGGCAACTAATGAAAAACTGTTTTTT
NA	TRBD2	TRBV30	TRBJ2-3	CAWSEGTSGGTDTQYF	TGTGCCTGGAGTGAGGGGACTAGCGGGGGGACAGATACGCAGTATTTT
NA	NA	TRBV30	TRBJ1-2	CAWSVGDYGYTF	TGTGCCTGGAGTGTAGGGGATTATGGCTACACCTTC
NA	NA	TRBV6-5	TRBJ2-7	CASTATGTGEQYF	TGTGCCAGCACCGCGACAGGCACTGGAGAGCAGTACTTT
NA	TRBD1	TRBV25-1	TRBJ1-4	CASSVAGTGDEKLFF	TGTGCCAGCAGTGTCGCCGGGACAGGGGATGAAAAACTGTTTTTT
NA	TRBD1	TRBV5-1	TRBJ1-4	CASSLTGEYEKLFF	TGCGCCAGCAGTCTGACAGGGGAGTATGAAAAACTGTTTTTT
few	NA	TRBV6-9	TRBJ1-2	CASSYTVGYGYTF	TGTGCCAGCAGTTATACAGTGGGCTATGGCTACACCTTC
NA	TRBD1	TRBV9	TRBJ1-2	CASSAGQGFPLESYGYTF	TGTGCCAGCAGCGCGGGACAGGGCTTCCCATTGGAATCCTATGGCTACACCTTC
once	NA	TRBV11-2	TRBJ1-1	CASSLGGRGRGTEAFF	TGTGCCAGCAGCTTAGGGGGGCGGGGGCGAGGGACTGAAGCTTTCTTT
once	NA	TRBV6-5	TRBJ2-2	CASSYGYGVVTGELFF	TGTGCCAGCAGTTATGGGTACGGGGTGGTCACCGGGGAGCTGTTTTTT
NA	NA	TRBV5-5	TRBJ1-4	CASSPFLATNEKLFF	TGTGCCAGCAGTCCTTTCCTTGCAACTAATGAAAAACTGTTTTTT
NA	NA	TRBV30	TRBJ1-1	CAWSRPPEREAFF	TGTGCCTGGAGTCGACCCCCGGAGAGGGAAGCTTTCTTT
NA	TRBD2	TRBV6-4	TRBJ2-2	CASGGGPDTGELFF	TGTGCCAGCGGCGGGGGGCCGGACACCGGGGAGCTGTTTTTT
once	TRBD1	TRBV5-4	TRBJ1-2	CASSLPGTDYGYTF	TGTGCCAGCAGCCTCCCCGGGACAGACTATGGCTACACCTTC
few	NA	TRBV7-8	TRBJ1-3	CASSLAGQAGNTIYF	TGTGCCAGCAGCTTAGCGGGTCAGGCTGGAAACACCATATATTTT
few	TRBD1	TRBV6-1	TRBJ1-1	CASSPNRGLGTEAFF	TGTGCCAGCAGTCCAAACAGGGGGCTTGGCACTGAAGCTTTCTTT
NA	NA	TRBV11-2	TRBJ1-5	CASSPGQHQPQHF	TGTGCCAGCAGCCCAGGACAGCATCAGCCCCAGCATTTT
NA	TRBD2	TRBV5-6	TRBJ2-3	CASSPSLAGLAYRQYF	TGTGCCAGCAGTCCATCACTAGCGGGGCTGGCGTATAGGCAGTATTTT
NA	TRBD2	TRBV5-4	TRBJ2-5	CASSLVGAGAGETQYF	TGTGCCAGCAGCTTGGTAGGAGCGGGGGCCGGGGAGACCCAGTACTTC
NA	NA	TRBV6-1	TRBJ1-1	CASSGAIPEAFF	TGTGCCAGCAGTGGGGCTATCCCTGAAGCTTTCTTT
NA	NA	TRBV30	TRBJ2-6	CAWSSTGYTGANVLTF	TGTGCCTGGAGTTCTACAGGGTACACTGGGGCCAACGTCCTGACTTTC
NA	TRBD1	TRBV30	TRBJ2-7	CAWSALTGTYEQYF	TGTGCCTGGAGTGCCCTGACAGGGACCTACGAGCAGTACTTC
NA	NA	TRBV7-6	TRBJ1-1	CASSPRGGLNTEAFF	TGTGCCAGCAGCCCCCGCGGGGGGCTGAACACTGAAGCTTTCTTT
NA	NA	TRBV4-1	TRBJ2-1	CASSQEGKATEQFF	TGCGCCAGCAGCCAAGAAGGCAAAGCGACTGAGCAGTTCTTC
NA	NA	TRBV4-1	TRBJ1-1	CASSQIGTSEAFF	TGCGCCAGCAGCCAAATAGGGACATCGGAAGCTTTCTTT